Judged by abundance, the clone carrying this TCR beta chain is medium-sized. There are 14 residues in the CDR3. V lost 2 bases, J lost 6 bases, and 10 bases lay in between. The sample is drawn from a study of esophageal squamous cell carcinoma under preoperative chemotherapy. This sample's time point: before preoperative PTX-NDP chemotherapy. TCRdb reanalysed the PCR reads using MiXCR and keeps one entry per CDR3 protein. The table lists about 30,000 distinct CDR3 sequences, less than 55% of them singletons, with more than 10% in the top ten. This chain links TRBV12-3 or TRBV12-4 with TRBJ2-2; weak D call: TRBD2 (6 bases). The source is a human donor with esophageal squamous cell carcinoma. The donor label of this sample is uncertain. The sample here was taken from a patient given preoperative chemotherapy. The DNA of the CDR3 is TGTGCCAGCAGTTTACTGCTAGCGTCCGGGGAGCTGTTTTTT. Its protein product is CASSLLLASGELFF.